These 20 T cell receptor beta chains were all obtained from the same sample, sequenced in a study of T cells in Graves' hyperthyroidism and ophthalmopathy. Authors of the study amplified TCR beta CDR3 regions from RNA transcripts. First-round RT-PCR of the TCR CDR3 relied on the HTBI primer set. TCRdb recomputed calls from the multiplex PCR reads with MiXCR, one row per CDR3 protein. The profile shows approximately 510,000 distinct CDR3 sequences, about 45% of them singletons. The sequencing sample was made of peripheral blood or thyroid tissue (not recorded which). Receptors were obtained from an adult woman with Graves' disease, either hyperthyroidism or ophthalmopathy (not recorded which).

This clonotype was detected many times. The rearrangement uses TRBV15 and TRBJ1-2; 8 nucleotides agree with TRBD1. Germline V gene sequence: CDR1 LNHNV, CDR2 YYDKDF (reference sequence). V shed 0 bases and J 8 bases; nucleotides not matched to a gene: 11. This CDR3 comprises 16 residues. CDR3 coding DNA: TGTGCCACCAGCAGAGAACCGGGCTACAGGGGGGAAGGCTACACCTTC. It codes for CATSREPGYRGEGYTF.

The V call is TRBV29-1, the J call TRBJ1-2; the D gene is possibly TRBD1 (5 bases). Trimming took off 8 bases at V and 8 bases at J, with 21 bases between the two ends. CDR1 SQVTM and CDR2 ANQGSEA come from the germline V gene. The CDR3 has 13 residues. The CDR3 loop is CSLRAGGERGYTF. As DNA, the CDR3 is TGCAGCTTGAGAGCCGGGGGGGAGCGCGGCTACACCTTC.

This clonotype was seen ten or more times. V gene TRBV5-5 combines with J gene TRBJ1-3; D unresolved. This CDR3 is 13 amino acids long. Germline V gene sequence: CDR1 SGHKS, CDR2 YYEKEE (reference sequence). Deletions cut 0 bases from V and 8 bases from J, with 9 bases between. As DNA, the CDR3 is TGTGCCAGCAGCTTGGAAGAGTGGCACACCATATATTTT. Its protein product is CASSLEEWHTIYF.

The V and J genes are TRBV7-3 and TRBJ1-1; possibly TRBD1 for D (6 bases). Deletions cut 3 bases from V and 1 base from J, with 12 bases between. The germline V gene encodes CDR1 SGHTA and CDR2 FQGTGA. This CDR3 is 15 amino acids long. The CDR3 DNA is TGTGCCAGCAGCTTGAGGGGGGGCCCGAACACTGAAGCTTTCTTT. Its protein is CASSLRGGPNTEAFF.

There are many counts of this clonotype. The chain's CDR3 is CASTPGTPRGSYEQYF. CDR3 sequence (DNA): TGTGCCAGCACCCCCGGGACTCCCAGAGGCTCCTACGAGCAGTACTTC. V is TRBV7-8 and J is TRBJ2-7, with D possibly being TRBD2 (6 bases). The length of the CDR3 is 16 residues. Germline V CDR1 and CDR2: SGHVS, FQNEAQ. Trimming took off 7 bases at V and 0 bases at J, with 19 bases between the two ends. Complete variable domain (other parts from reference TRBV7-8 and TRBJ2-7): GAGVSQSPRYKVAKRGQDVALRCDPISGHVSLFWYQQALGQGPEFLTYFQNEAQLDKSGLPSDRFFAERPEGSVSTLKIQRTQQEDSAVYLCASTPGTPRGSYEQYFGPGTRLTVT.

The J gene is TRBJ2-7, the V gene TRBV29-1, with 7 bases matching TRBD2. The CDR3 loop spans 12 amino acids. The J segment lost 0 bases and the V segment lost 8 bases, leaving 4 bases of the junction unmatched. The V gene's germline CDR1 is SQVTM and CDR2 ANQGSEA. The CDR3 reads CSLQRGSYEQYF. In DNA, the CDR3 is TGCAGCTTGCAGCGGGGCTCCTACGAGCAGTACTTC.

This clonotype was picked up a small number of times. V usage is TRBV10-3 and J usage is TRBJ2-3; no definite D call. The CDR3 contains 12 residues. The V gene's germline CDR1 is ENHRY and CDR2 SYGVKD. Trimming cost V 2 bases and J 2 bases, with 2 bases left between them. CDR3 amino acids: CAISEVTDTQYF. CDR3 sequence (DNA): TGTGCCATCAGTGAGGTCACAGATACGCAGTATTTT.

This chain connects TRBV29-1 to TRBJ2-7; D may be TRBD2 (5 bases). Trimming cost V 6 bases and J 0 bases, with 9 bases left between them. Germline loops: CDR1 SQVTM, CDR2 ANQGSEA. The CDR3 extends over 12 amino acids. CDR3 DNA: TGCAGCGTGCGGGCGAGCTCCTACGAGCAGTACTTC. Amino acids: CSVRASSYEQYF.

The chain has TRBV29-1 and TRBJ2-7; 15 nucleotides agree with TRBD2. CDR3 length: 18 amino acids. The germline gives CDR1 SQVTM, CDR2 ANQGSEA. Unmatched junction bases numbered 16, after V lost 3 bases and J lost 7 bases. CDR3 bases: TGCAGCGTTGAGAACCGGGGACTAGCGGGAGGACTATACAATGAGCAGTACTTC. It translates to CSVENRGLAGGLYNEQYF.

Many counts were recorded for this clonotype. The chain is built from TRBV20-1 and TRBJ1-5; D might be TRBD1 (5 bases). Per germline, CDR1 DFQATT and CDR2 SNEGSKA (reference sequence). Trimming cost V 4 bases and J 3 bases, with 13 bases left between them. The CDR3 length is 14 residues. In DNA form, the CDR3 reads TGCAGTGCTACCGGTTGGGACTACAATCAGCCCCAGCATTTT. It is translated as CSATGWDYNQPQHF.

This clonotype occurred once. The rearrangement uses TRBV5-6 and TRBJ2-7; D is perhaps TRBD2 (5 bases). From germline, CDR1 is SGHDT and CDR2 YYEEEE. The length of the CDR3 is 12 residues. V was cut by 5 bases and J by 4 bases, with 10 bases left in between. The CDR3 sequence is CASRRRGYEQYF. The CDR3, as DNA: TGTGCCAGCAGGAGACGGGGATACGAGCAGTACTTC.

This clonotype showed up just a few times. A much more abundant neighbour one base away suggests this may be a read error. The genes are TRBV2 and TRBJ2-1; no firm D call. Germline V gene lookup returns CDR1 SNHLY and CDR2 FYNNEI. The CDR3 spans 12 residues. V shed 5 bases and J shed 6 bases, with 8 bases lying between them. The CDR3 sequence is CASSYSGNEQFF. The CDR3 bases are TGTGCCAGCAGTTACTCCGGCAATGAGCAGTTCTTC.

The CDR3 DNA follows: TGTGCCAGCAGTGACGGGGGAAACAATCAGCCCCAGCATTTT. Translating gives CASSDGGNNQPQHF. V and J are TRBV25-1 and TRBJ1-5, with a tentative D call TRBD1 (5 bases). The CDR3 consists of 14 residues. The V end lost 3 bases, the J end lost 3 bases, and 9 bases lay between the germline ends. CDR1 MGHDK and CDR2 SYGVNS come from the germline V gene.

About this clonotype itself: This may arise from a read error, as a much more abundant clone is one base away. The V call is TRBV6-5, the J call TRBJ1-1; D is unclear. The CDR3 has 14 residues. Germline V gene data show CDR1 as MNHEY and CDR2 as SVGAGI. V dropped 5 bases and J dropped 3 bases, with 13 bases sitting between them. CDR3 DNA: TGTGCCAGCAGTGGGCGGACTCGGGACACTGAAGCTTTCTTT. Its protein is CASSGRTRDTEAFF.

At least ten counts were recorded for this clonotype. The chain combines TRBV12-3 or TRBV12-4 with TRBJ1-1; D call uncertain. CDR3 size: 15 residues. V gave up 3 bases and J gave up 3 bases, with 14 bases separating them. CDR3 coding DNA: TGTGCCAGCAGTTTGAACGCAGAGGTTGACACTGAAGCTTTCTTT. This translates into CASSLNAEVDTEAFF.

The genes are TRBV13 and TRBJ2-7; 8 bases line up with TRBD2. Trimming at V came to 2 bases and at J to 6 bases, leaving 6 bases not matched to a gene. Germline assignment: CDR1 PRHDT and CDR2 FYEKMQ (reference sequence). CDR3 size: 14 residues. The CDR3 region has the DNA TGTGCCAGCAGCTTAAATCGGGCGGGGGGCGAGCAGTACTTC. It is translated as CASSLNRAGGEQYF.

CDR3 sequence reads: CASSHTSGSPLQETQYF. CDR3 nucleotides: TGTGCCAGCAGCCACACTAGCGGGAGCCCACTACAAGAGACCCAGTACTTC. The chain has TRBV7-3 and TRBJ2-5; 11 bases are a match to TRBD2. From germline, CDR1 is SGHTA and CDR2 FQGTGA. Losses at the gene ends were 5 bases for V and 2 bases for J; bases not matched to a gene: 10. This CDR3 has 17 amino acids. Drawing the rest from reference TRBV7-3 and TRBJ2-5, the complete variable domain is GAGVSQTPSNKVTEKGKYVELRCDPISGHTALYWYRQSLGQGPEFLIYFQGTGAADDSGLPNDRFFAVRPEGSVSTLKIQRTERGDSAVYLCASSHTSGSPLQETQYFGPGTRLLVL.

The chain combines TRBV15 with TRBJ2-1; D unresolved. Trimming stripped 1 base from V and 9 bases from J, with 4 bases between. This CDR3 spans 11 amino acids. Germline V gives CDR1 LNHNV, CDR2 YYDKDF (reference sequence). The CDR3 nucleotides read TGTGCCACCAGCAGAGGACGTGAGCAGTTCTTC. This gives the protein CATSRGREQFF. Full variable domain (rest looked up from reference TRBV15 and TRBJ2-1): DAMVIQNPRYQVTQFGKPVTLSCSQTLNHNVMYWYQQKSSQAPKLLFHYYDKDFNNEADTPDNFQSRRPNTSFCFLDIRSPGLGDTAMYLCATSRGREQFFGPGTRLTVL.

The chain carries TRBV5-1 and TRBJ2-3; 7 nucleotides agree with TRBD1. Germline trimming cut 3 bases from V and 1 base from J; bases unmatched to any gene: 5. The CDR3 sequence is 15 residues long. CDR1 is SGHRS and CDR2 is YFSETQ in the germline V gene. CDR3 amino acids: CASSSLGQGTDTQYF. CDR3 in DNA: TGCGCCAGCAGCTCTCTAGGACAGGGCACAGATACGCAGTATTTT.

This chain uses TRBV6-6 with TRBJ2-5; 12 bases align to TRBD2. CDR3 length: 15 residues. The junction had 10 bases not matched to a gene; V was cut back by 10 bases and J by 4 bases. Germline V lookup: CDR1 MNHNY, CDR2 SVGAGI (reference sequence). CDR3 coding DNA: TGTGCCAACCGGCCCTCGGGACTAGCGGGAGAGACCCAGTACTTC. This codes for CANRPSGLAGETQYF.